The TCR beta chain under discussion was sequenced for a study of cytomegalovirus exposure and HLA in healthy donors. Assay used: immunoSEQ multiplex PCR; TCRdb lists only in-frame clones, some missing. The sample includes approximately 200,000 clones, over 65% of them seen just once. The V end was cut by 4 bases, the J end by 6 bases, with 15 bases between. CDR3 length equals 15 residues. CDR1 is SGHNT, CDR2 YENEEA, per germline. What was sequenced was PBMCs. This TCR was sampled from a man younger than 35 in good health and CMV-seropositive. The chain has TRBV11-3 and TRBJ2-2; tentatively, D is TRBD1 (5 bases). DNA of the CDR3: TGTGCCAGCAGCTCCTGGGGCGAAGACTCCGGGGAGCTGTTTTTT. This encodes CASSSWGEDSGELFF.